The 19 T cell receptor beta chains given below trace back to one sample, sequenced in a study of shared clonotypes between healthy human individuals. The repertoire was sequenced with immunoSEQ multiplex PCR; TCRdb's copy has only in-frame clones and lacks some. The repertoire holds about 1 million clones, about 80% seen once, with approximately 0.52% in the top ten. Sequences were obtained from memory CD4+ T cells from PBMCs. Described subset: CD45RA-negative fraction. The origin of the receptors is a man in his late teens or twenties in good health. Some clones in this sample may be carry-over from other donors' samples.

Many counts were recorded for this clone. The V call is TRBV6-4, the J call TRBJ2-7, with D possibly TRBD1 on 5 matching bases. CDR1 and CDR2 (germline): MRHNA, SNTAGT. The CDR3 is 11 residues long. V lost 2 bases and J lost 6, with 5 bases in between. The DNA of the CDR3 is TGTGCCAGCAGTGACAGGGGCGAGCAGTACTTC. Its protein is CASSDRGEQYF.

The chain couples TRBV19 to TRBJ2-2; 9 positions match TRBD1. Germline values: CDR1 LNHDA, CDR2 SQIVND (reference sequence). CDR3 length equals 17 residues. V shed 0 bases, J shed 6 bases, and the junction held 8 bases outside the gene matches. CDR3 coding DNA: TGTGCCAGTAGTATAGAGGGACAGGGTCCTTACTCCGGGGAGCTGTTTTTT. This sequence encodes CASSIEGQGPYSGELFF.

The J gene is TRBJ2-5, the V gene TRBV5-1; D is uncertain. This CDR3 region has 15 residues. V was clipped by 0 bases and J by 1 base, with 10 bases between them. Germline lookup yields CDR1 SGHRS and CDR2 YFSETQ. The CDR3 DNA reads TGCGCCAGCAGCTTGGGCCAGACCTTCCAAGAGACCCAGTACTTC. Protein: CASSLGQTFQETQYF.

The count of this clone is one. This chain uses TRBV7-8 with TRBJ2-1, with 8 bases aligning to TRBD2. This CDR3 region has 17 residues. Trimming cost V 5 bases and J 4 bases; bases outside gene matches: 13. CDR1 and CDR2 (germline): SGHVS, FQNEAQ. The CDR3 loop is CASSPTAAGLVYNEQFF. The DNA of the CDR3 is TGTGCCAGCAGCCCAACAGCCGCGGGACTAGTATACAATGAGCAGTTCTTC.

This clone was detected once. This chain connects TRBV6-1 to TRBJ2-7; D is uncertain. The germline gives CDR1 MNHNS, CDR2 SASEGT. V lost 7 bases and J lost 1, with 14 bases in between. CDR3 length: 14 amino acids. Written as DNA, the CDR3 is TGTGCCAGCACCGCCCGAGGCTATTCCTACGAGCAGTACTTC. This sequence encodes CASTARGYSYEQYF.

CDR3 protein: CASSTRVLYSNQPQHF. The CDR3 DNA is TGTGCCAGCAGCACCCGGGTCCTTTATAGCAATCAGCCCCAGCATTTT. This sequence joins TRBV7-2 and TRBJ1-5; D call uncertain. This CDR3 has 16 amino acids. The ends were cut back, 5 bases at V and 0 bases at J, with 14 bases in the middle. Germline V gene data show CDR1 as SGHTA and CDR2 as FQGNSA.

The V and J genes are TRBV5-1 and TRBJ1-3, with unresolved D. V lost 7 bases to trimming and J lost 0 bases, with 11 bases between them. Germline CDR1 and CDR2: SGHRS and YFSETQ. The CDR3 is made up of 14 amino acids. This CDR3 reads CASAAWGSGNTIYF. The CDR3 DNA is TGCGCCAGCGCGGCGTGGGGCTCTGGAAACACCATATATTTT.

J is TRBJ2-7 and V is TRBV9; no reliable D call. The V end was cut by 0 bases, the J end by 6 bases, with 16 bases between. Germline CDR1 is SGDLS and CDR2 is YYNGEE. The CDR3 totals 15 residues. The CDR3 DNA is TGTGCCAGCAGCGTAGCTCCTGAGGTGGGATCCGAGCAGTACTTC. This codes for CASSVAPEVGSEQYF.

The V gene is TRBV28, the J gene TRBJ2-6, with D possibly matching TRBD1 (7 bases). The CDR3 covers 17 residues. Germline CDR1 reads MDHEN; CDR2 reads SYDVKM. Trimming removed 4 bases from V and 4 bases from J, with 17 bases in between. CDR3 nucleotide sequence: TGTGCCAGCAGTTCTCAACAGGGGAGGTCGGGGGCCAACGTCCTGACTTTC. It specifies CASSSQQGRSGANVLTF.

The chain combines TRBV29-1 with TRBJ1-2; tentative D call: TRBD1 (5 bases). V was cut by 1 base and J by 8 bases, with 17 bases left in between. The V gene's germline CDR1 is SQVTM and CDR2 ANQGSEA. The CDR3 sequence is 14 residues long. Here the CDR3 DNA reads TGCAGCGTTGAAGGTGCCCAGGGACTGAACGGCTACACCTTC. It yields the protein CSVEGAQGLNGYTF.

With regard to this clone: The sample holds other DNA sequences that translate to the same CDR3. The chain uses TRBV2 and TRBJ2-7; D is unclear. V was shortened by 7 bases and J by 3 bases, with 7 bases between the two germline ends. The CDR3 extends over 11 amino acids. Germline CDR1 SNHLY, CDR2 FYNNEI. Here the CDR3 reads CASTRIYEQYF. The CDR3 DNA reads TGTGCCAGCACCCGAATCTACGAGCAGTACTTC. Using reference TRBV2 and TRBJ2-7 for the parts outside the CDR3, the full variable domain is EPEVTQTPSHQVTQMGQEVILRCVPISNHLYFYWYRQILGQKVEFLVSFYNNEISEKSEIFDDQFSVERPDGSNFTLKIRSTKLEDSAMYFCASTRIYEQYFGPGTRLTVT.

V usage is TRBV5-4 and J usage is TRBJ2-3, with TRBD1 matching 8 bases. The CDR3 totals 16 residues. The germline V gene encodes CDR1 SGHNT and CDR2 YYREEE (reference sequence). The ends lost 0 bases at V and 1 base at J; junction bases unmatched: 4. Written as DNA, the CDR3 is TGTGCCAGCAGCTTGGCCAGGGGACAGGGCACAGATACGCAGTATTTT. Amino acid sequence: CASSLARGQGTDTQYF.

CDR3 coding DNA: TGTGCCAGCAGCGTACCCGGGACTTCCGAGCAGTACTTC. It is translated as CASSVPGTSEQYF. V gene TRBV5-6 combines with J gene TRBJ2-7; maybe TRBD2 (6 bases). The germline V and J ends were trimmed by 4 bases and 6 bases, with 14 bases remaining between them. This CDR3 comprises 13 residues. Germline CDR1 is SGHDT and CDR2 is YYEEEE.

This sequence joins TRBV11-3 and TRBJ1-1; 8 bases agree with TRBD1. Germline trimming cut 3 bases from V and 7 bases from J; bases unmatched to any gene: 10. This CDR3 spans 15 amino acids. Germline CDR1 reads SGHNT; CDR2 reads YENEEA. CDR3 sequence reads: CASSLSNDRGGEAFF. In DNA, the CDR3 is TGTGCCAGCAGCTTGTCGAATGACAGGGGAGGTGAAGCTTTCTTT.

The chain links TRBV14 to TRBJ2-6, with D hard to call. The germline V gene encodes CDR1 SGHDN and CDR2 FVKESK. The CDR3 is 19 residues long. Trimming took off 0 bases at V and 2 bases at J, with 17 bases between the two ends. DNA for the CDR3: TGTGCCAGCAGCCAAGATCGTAGAGTGACATCAACTGGGGCCAACGTCCTGACTTTC. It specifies CASSQDRRVTSTGANVLTF.

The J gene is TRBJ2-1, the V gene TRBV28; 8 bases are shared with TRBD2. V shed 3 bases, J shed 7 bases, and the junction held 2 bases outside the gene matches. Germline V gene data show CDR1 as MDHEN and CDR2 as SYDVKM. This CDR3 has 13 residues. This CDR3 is CASSLTSVNEQFF. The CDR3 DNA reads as TGTGCCAGCAGTTTGACTAGCGTGAATGAGCAGTTCTTC.

CDR3 residues: CASTSGRGGFYEQYF. For the CDR3, the DNA is TGTGCCAGCACCTCAGGACGGGGGGGCTTCTACGAGCAGTACTTC. V and J are TRBV28 and TRBJ2-7; 8 bases match TRBD2. Germline assignment: CDR1 MDHEN and CDR2 SYDVKM. The CDR3 has 15 amino acids. Losses at the gene ends were 7 bases for V and 3 bases for J; bases not matched to a gene: 11.

CDR3 sequence (DNA): TGTGCCAGCAGCCCGGGACAGGGGCGAGTCGAAGGGACTGAAGCTTTCTTT. Encoded protein: CASSPGQGRVEGTEAFF. V gene TRBV5-2 combines with J gene TRBJ1-1; the table's D call, TRBD1, has no DNA check behind it. TRBV5-2 corresponds to a pseudogene. The CDR3 runs to 17 residues.

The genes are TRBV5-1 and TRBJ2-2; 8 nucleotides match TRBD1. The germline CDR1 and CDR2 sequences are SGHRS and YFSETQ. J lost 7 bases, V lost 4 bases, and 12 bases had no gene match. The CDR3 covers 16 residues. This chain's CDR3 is CASSPTGQGTGGELFF. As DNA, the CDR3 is TGCGCCAGCAGCCCTACTGGACAGGGAACGGGCGGGGAGCTGTTTTTT.